This T cell receptor beta chain stems from a study of T cell responses to AZD1222 COVID-19 vaccine. Only in-frame clones appear in the TCRdb table, and some are missing; sequencing was by immunoSEQ multiplex PCR. This sample has around 120,000 clones; approximately 80% occur once, and the top ten carry roughly a quarter. Comment on this clone: Its antigen is as yet unknown.

It was second doses at about 4 or about 12 weeks that were pooled. Overall study findings and caveats: Rises in breadth and depth of Spike-specific TCRs came after two AZD1222 doses. Reportedly, nearly half of unique spike TCRs recognized epitopes outside B.1.351/B.1.1.7 mutations. Donors in the cohort were predominantly white British and more often female, and clonal diversity was possibly underestimated.

This clonotype was sampled from an adult who received the AZD1222 COVID-19 vaccine. Source: peripheral blood, taken 28 days after the second AZD1222 dose.

Here the CDR3 DNA reads TGTGCCAGCAGCTCCCGGGAGGATCTAACTTGGGCTTTCTTT. This codes for CASSSREDLTWAFF. The rearrangement uses TRBV7-8 and TRBJ1-1, with D unclear. V lost 4 bases and J lost 11, with 20 bases in between. The CDR3 is 14 amino acids. The germline V gene has CDR1 SGHVS and CDR2 FQNEAQ.